The present T cell receptor (beta chain) was sequenced within a study of OX40 agonist ivuxolimab in advanced cancers. Study-level background: Every patient in dose escalation had hepatocellular carcinoma, melanoma, renal cell or head and neck cancer. Participants, 82.7% male, averaged 60 years of age, ranging from about 20 to 80.

Study-level findings and limits: Mean expanded clone counts were higher in CD8+ than CD4+ T cells. By week 6 at 0.1 to 3.0 mg/kg, blood CD4+ and CD8+ T cells had expanded clonally.

This clone turned up a few times. Its antigen is unidentified. Repertoires were generated with immunoSEQ multiplex PCR, while TCRdb's copy carries only in-frame clones and drops some. This table has roughly 68,000 clones, more than 65% appearing once. The V gene's germline CDR1 is MNHEY and CDR2 SVGAGI. The CDR3 runs 16 residues. Trimming removed 4 bases at V and 4 bases at J, with 19 bases between. The material sequenced was CD4+ or CD8+ T cells sorted from blood, taken in a trial of the OX40 agonist ivuxolimab. This TCR derives from an adult with an advanced solid tumor such as melanoma, head and neck, liver or kidney cancer. The chain carries TRBV6-5 and TRBJ1-2, with a tentative D call TRBD1 (5 bases). The DNA for the CDR3 is TGTGCCAGCAGTTCCCGCCCCCGAGATGGGGGCTATGGCTACACCTTC. Translated, it gives CASSSRPRDGGYGYTF.